This T cell receptor (beta chain) was documented in a study of PD-1 blockade in classical Hodgkin lymphoma. Whole-study results and caveats: CD4+ TCR diversity, unlike CD8+, climbed significantly by C4D1. Repertoire differences have undefined causes, possibly disease activity or prior therapy. Complete responders entered with baseline diversity on par with newly diagnosed patients, the results showed.

On this clone: Its antigen remains unidentified.

Brentuximab vedotin exposure varied, and every patient relapsed after autologous stem cell transplantation. Clones were sequenced by immunoSEQ multiplex PCR, and TCRdb holds only the in-frame ones, with some missing. The profile shows nearly 25,000 clones, roughly three quarters of them singletons. The receptor comes from a human donor with classical Hodgkin lymphoma. Source: peripheral blood mononuclear cells (PBMCs), taken at baseline.

CDR3: CASRPTTGTAYSGNTIYF. As DNA, the CDR3 is TGTGCCAGCAGGCCAACCACCGGGACAGCCTACTCTGGAAACACCATATATTTT. V and J are TRBV27 and TRBJ1-3, with 7 bases identical to TRBD1. Germline CDR1 MNHEY, CDR2 SMNVEV (reference sequence). V was pared by 6 bases and J by 0 bases, with 14 bases of the junction left unmatched. There are 18 residues in the CDR3.